The following is a TCR beta chain sequence with its context. The data stem from a study of CD8 T cells in Susac syndrome. Random hexamers primed reverse transcription of about 0.5 to 1 ug RNA. TCRdb re-derived calls from the immunoSEQ multiplex PCR reads in MiXCR, one entry per CDR3 protein. Altogether 180,000 or so distinct CDR3 sequences are present, about 96% being singletons, with the ten largest covering just under 0.095%. V lost 5 bases, J lost 7 bases, and 3 bases stayed unmatched. The germline gives CDR1 MNHEY, CDR2 SMNVEV (reference sequence). This CDR3 comprises 14 residues. V gene TRBV27 combines with J gene TRBJ1-6; 9 positions agree with TRBD1. The TCR sequence derives from a human donor with multiple sclerosis. The sample consisted of CD4+ T cells from PBMCs. The chain's CDR3 is CASSEDRGNSPLHF. As DNA, the CDR3 is TGTGCCAGCAGTGAGGACAGGGGCAATTCACCCCTCCACTTT.